Included here is one T cell receptor (beta chain) sequence, with context. TCRdb keeps only in-frame clones here, not all; method: immunoSEQ multiplex PCR. The repertoire holds 25,000 to 35,000 clones, with roughly 90% as singletons. This entry comes from a study of T cells in tuberculosis. Study as a whole: This South African cohort compared adolescents with or without latent tuberculosis against adults with active tuberculosis.

Sequencing input: PBMCs. The TCR originated in a donor aged 5 to 30 with latent tuberculosis or without tuberculosis infection. Some clones in this sample may be carry-over from other donors' samples.

The CDR3 DNA reads as TGTGCCAGCAGTTTAAAGGGGACAGGGCGAAATTCACCCCTCCACTTT. Amino acids: CASSLKGTGRNSPLHF. The chain links TRBV6-5 to TRBJ1-6, with 9 bases identical to TRBD1. The CDR3 contains 16 residues. Germline-derived CDR1 and CDR2 are MNHEY and SVGAGI. Losses at the gene ends were 4 bases for V and 7 bases for J; bases not matched to a gene: 8.